This T cell receptor beta chain was documented in a study of cytomegalovirus exposure and HLA in healthy donors. About the research overall: A previous analysis identified fewer than 130 million unique TCR beta sequences derived from around 200 million T cells. General observations from the study: Because they were indistinguishable, some V segments, including TRBV6-2 and TRBV6-3, were excluded.

Vbeta (60) and Jbeta (13) primers were used in the PCR. Repertoires were generated with immunoSEQ multiplex PCR, while TCRdb's copy carries only in-frame clones and drops some. The table records about 150,000 clones, approximately 80% of them present only once. A word on this clone: Its antigen is undetermined.

Looked up from germline, CDR1 is SGDLS and CDR2 is YYNGEE. CDR3 length: 15 amino acids. V lost 3 bases and J 3 bases, leaving 13 bases between the germline ends. The rearrangement links TRBV9 to TRBJ2-1; D might be TRBD2 (6 bases). The sample comprised PBMCs. The clonotype comes from a woman aged 40 to 55 in good health and CMV-seropositive. The CDR3 is CASSATGTHYNEQFF. DNA of the CDR3: TGTGCCAGCAGCGCCACCGGGACTCACTACAATGAGCAGTTCTTC.